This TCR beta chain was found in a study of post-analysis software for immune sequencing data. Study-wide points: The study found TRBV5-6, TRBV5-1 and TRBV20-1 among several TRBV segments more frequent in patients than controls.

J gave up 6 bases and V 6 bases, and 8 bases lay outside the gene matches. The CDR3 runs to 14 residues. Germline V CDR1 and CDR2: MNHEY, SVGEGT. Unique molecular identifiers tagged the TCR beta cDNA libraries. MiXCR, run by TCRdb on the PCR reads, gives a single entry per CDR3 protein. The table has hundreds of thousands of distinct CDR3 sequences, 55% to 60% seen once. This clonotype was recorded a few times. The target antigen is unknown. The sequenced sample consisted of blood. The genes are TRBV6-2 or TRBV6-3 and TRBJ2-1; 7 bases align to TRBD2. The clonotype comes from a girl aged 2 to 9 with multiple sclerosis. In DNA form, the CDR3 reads TGTGCCAGCAGAAGGACGGGGGGAAGCAATGAGCAGTTCTTC. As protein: CASRRTGGSNEQFF.